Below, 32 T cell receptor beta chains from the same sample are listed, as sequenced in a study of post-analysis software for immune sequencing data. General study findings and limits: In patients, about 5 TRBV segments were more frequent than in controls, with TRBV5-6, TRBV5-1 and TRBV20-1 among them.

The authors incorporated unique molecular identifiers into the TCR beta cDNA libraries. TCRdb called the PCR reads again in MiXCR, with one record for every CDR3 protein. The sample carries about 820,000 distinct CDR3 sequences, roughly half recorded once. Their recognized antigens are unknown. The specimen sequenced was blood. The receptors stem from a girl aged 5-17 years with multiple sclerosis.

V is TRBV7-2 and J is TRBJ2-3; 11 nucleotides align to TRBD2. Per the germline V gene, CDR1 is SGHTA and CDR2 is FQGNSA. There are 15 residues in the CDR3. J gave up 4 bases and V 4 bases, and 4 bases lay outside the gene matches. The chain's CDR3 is CASSSSGGHPDTQYF. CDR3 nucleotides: TGTGCCAGCAGCTCTAGCGGGGGGCACCCAGATACGCAGTATTTT.

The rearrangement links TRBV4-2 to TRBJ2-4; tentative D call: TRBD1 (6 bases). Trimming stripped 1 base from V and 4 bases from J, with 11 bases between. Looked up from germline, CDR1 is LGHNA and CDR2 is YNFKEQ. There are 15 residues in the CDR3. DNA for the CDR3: TGTGCCAGCAGCCAAGGGGGAACAGGGAAAAACATTCAGTACTTC. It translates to CASSQGGTGKNIQYF.

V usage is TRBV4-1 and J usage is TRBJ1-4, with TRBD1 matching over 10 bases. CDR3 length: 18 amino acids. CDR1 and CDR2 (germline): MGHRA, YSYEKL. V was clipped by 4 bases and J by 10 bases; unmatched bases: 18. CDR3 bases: TGCGCCAGCAGCCTTTTTGGGACAGGGGACGTAGGTATTCGAAAACTGTTTTTT. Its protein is CASSLFGTGDVGIRKLFF.

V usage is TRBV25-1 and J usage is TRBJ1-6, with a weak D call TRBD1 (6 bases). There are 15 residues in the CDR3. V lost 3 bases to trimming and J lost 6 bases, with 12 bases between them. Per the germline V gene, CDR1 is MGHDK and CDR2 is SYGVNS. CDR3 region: CASSDLGQINSPLHF. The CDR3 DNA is TGTGCCAGCAGTGACCTGGGACAAATTAATTCACCCCTCCACTTT.

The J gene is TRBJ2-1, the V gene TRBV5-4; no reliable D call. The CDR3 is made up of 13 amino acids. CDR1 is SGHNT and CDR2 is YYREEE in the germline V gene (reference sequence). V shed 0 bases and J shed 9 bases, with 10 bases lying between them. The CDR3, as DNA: TGTGCCAGCAGCTTGGGGTCCCGCGGTGAGCAGTTCTTC. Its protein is CASSLGSRGEQFF.

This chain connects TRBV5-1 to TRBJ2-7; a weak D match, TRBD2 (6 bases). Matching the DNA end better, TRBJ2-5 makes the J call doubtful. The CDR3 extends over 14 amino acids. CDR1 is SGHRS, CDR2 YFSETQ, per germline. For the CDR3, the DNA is TGCGCCAGCATGCCCGGGGGACTTGAGGAGACCCAGTACTTC. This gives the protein CASMPGGLEETQYF.

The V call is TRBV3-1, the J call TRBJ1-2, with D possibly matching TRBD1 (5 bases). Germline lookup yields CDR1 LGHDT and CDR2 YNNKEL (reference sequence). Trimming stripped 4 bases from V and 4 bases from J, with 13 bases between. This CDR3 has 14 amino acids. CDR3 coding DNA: TGTGCCAGCAGCCCCTGGGACTCTGGCTATGGCTACACCTTC. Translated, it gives CASSPWDSGYGYTF.

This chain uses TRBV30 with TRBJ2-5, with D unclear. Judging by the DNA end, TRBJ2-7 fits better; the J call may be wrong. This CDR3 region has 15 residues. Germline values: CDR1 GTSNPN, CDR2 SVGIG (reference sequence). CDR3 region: CAWSVPQLVSNEQYF. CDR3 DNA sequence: TGTGCCTGGAGTGTACCACAGTTGGTTTCCAACGAGCAGTACTTC.

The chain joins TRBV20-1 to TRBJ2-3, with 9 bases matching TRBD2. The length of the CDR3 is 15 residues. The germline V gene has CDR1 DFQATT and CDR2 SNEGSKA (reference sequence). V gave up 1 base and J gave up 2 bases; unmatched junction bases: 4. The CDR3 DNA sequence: TGCAGTGCTAGAGGTAGCGGGGGACCCACAGATACGCAGTATTTT. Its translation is CSARGSGGPTDTQYF.

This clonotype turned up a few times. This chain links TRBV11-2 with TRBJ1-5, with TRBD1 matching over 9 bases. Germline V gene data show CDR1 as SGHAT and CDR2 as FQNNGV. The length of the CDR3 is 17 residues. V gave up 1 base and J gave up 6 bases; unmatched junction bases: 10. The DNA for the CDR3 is TGTGCCAGCAGCTTAGCCCCAGTGGGACAGGGCGGTCAGCCCCAGCATTTT. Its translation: CASSLAPVGQGGQPQHF.

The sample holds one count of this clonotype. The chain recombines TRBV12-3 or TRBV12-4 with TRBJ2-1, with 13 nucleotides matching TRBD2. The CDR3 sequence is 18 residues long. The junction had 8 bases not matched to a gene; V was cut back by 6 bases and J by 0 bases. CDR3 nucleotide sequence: TGTGCCAGCAGCCCTGGGACTAGCGGGACAAGCTCCTACAATGAGCAGTTCTTC. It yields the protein CASSPGTSGTSSYNEQFF.

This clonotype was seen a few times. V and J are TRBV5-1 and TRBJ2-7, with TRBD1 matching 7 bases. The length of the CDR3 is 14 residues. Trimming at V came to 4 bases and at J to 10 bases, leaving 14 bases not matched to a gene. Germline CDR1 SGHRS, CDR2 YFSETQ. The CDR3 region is CASSQTGATPLQYF. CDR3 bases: TGCGCCAGCAGCCAAACAGGGGCCACACCCCTCCAGTACTTC.

The CDR3 reads CASSLDVGLPNTQYF. CDR3 bases: TGCGCCAGCAGCTTGGATGTCGGACTCCCAAATACGCAGTATTTT. This rearrangement joins TRBV5-1 to TRBJ2-3; D may be TRBD2 (5 bases). CDR1 and CDR2 from the germline V gene are SGHRS and YFSETQ. This CDR3 spans 15 amino acids. Between the trimmed V and J ends, which lost 0 bases and 7 bases, there was a span of 15 bases.

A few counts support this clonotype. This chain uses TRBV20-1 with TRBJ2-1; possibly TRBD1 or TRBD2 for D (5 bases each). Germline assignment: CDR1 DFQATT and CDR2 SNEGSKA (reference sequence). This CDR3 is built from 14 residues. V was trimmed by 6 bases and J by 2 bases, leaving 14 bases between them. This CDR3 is CSAPRGEAYNEQFF. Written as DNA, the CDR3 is TGCAGTGCCCCTCGAGGGGAAGCCTACAATGAGCAGTTCTTC.

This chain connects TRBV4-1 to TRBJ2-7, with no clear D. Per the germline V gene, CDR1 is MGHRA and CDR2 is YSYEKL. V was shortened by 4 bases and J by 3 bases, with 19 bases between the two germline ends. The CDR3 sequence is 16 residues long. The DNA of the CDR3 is TGCGCCAGCAGCCCTTTCCTCCGAAGTCGTAGCTACGAGCAGTACTTC. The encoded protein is CASSPFLRSRSYEQYF.

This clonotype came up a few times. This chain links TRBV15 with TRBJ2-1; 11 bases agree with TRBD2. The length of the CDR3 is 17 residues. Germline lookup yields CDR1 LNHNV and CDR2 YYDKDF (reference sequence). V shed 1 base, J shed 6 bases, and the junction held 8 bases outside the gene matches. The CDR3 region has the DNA TGTGCCACCAGCAGAGGGGAGGTTAGCGGGAGGGCCAATGAGCAGTTCTTC. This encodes CATSRGEVSGRANEQFF.

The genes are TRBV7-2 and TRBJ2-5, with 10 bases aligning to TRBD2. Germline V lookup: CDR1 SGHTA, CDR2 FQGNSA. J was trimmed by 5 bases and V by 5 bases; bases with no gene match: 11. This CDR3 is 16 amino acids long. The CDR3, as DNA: TGTGCCAGCAGCCCCCCACGGCTAGCGGGAGTGGAGACCCAGTACTTC. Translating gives CASSPPRLAGVETQYF.

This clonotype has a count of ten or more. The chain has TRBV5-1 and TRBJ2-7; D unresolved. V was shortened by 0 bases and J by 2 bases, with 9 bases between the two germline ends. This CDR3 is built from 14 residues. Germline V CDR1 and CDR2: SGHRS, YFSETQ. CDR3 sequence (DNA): TGCGCCAGCAGCTTGGGAGATTCGCCCTACGAGCAGTACTTC. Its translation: CASSLGDSPYEQYF.

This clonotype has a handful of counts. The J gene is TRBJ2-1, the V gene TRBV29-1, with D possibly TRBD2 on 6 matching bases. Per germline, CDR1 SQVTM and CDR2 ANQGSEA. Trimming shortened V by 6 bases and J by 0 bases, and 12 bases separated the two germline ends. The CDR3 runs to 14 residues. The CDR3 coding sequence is TGCAGCGTCGGAGGGGCGAGCTCCTACAATGAGCAGTTCTTC. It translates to CSVGGASSYNEQFF.

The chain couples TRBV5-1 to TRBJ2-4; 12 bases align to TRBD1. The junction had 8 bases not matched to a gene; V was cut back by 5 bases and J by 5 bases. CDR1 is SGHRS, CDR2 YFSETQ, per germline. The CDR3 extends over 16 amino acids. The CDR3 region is CASRLGQGAIENIQYF. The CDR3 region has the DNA TGCGCCAGCAGGCTGGGACAGGGGGCGATCGAAAACATTCAGTACTTC.

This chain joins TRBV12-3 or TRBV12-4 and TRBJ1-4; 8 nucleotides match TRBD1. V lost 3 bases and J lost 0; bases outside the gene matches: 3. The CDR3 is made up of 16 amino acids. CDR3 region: CASSFRGLTTNEKLFF. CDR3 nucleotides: TGTGCCAGCAGTTTCAGGGGGCTCACAACTAATGAAAAACTGTTTTTT.

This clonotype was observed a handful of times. The CDR3 is CAIREKTGDSYEQYF. The DNA of the CDR3 is TGTGCCATCAGGGAAAAGACAGGAGACTCCTACGAGCAGTACTTC. This chain joins TRBV10-3 and TRBJ2-7, with D possibly TRBD1 on 6 matching bases. Germline values: CDR1 ENHRY, CDR2 SYGVKD. Trimming cost V 6 bases and J 0 bases, with 15 bases left between them. This CDR3 has 15 residues.

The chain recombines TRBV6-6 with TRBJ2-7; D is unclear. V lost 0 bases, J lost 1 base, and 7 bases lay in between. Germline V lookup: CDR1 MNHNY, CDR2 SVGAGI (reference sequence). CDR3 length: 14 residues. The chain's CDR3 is CASSYSAASYEQYF. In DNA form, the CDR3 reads TGTGCCAGCAGTTACTCGGCAGCTTCCTACGAGCAGTACTTC.

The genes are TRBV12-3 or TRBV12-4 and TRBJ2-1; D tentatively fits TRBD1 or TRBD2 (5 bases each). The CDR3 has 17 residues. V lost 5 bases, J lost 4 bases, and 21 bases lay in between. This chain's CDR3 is CASSPTRGRGGYNEQFF. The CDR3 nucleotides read TGTGCCAGCAGTCCTACGAGGGGAAGGGGCGGGTACAATGAGCAGTTCTTC.

The CDR3 DNA reads TGCGCCAGCAGCCTGGGACAGGCGACAAACACTGAAGCTTTCTTT. The encoded protein is CASSLGQATNTEAFF. The gene calls are TRBV5-1 and TRBJ1-1; the match to TRBD1 covers 8 bases. CDR1 and CDR2 from the germline V gene are SGHRS and YFSETQ. V trimming: 4 bases; J trimming: 2 bases; junction bases outside the gene matches: 7. The length of the CDR3 is 15 residues. Supplemented by reference TRBV5-1 and TRBJ1-1, the full variable domain reads KAGVTQTPRYLIKTRGQQVTLSCSPISGHRSVSWYQQTPGQGLQFLFEYFSETQRNKGNFPGRFSGRQFSNSRSEMNVSTLELGDSALYLCASSLGQATNTEAFFGQGTRLTVV.

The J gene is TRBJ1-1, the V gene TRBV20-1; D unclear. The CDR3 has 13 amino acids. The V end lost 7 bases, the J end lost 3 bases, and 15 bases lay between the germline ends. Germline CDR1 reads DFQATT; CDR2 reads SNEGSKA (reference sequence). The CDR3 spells CSVPGPRYTEAFF. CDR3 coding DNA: TGCAGTGTCCCGGGTCCGCGGTACACTGAAGCTTTCTTT.

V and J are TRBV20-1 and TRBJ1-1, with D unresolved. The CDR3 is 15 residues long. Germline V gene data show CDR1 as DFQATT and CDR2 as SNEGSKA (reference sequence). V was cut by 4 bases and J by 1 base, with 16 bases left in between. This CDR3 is CSATRVATWNTEAFF. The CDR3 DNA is TGCAGTGCTACTCGCGTCGCCACCTGGAACACTGAAGCTTTCTTT.

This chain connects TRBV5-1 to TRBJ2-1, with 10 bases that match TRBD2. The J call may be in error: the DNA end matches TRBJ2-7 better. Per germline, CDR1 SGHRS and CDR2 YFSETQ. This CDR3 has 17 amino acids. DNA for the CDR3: TGCGCCAGCAGTGTAAGTGTGGAGCGGGGGGGTTTCTACGAGCAGTACTTC. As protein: CASSVSVERGGFYEQYF.

The CDR3 DNA follows: TGTGCCAGCAGTTATGAATGGGGCACTGAAGCTTTCTTT. It is translated as CASSYEWGTEAFF. V usage is TRBV6-2 or TRBV6-3 and J usage is TRBJ1-1; the D is unclear. V shed 3 bases and J shed 4 bases, with 9 bases lying between them. The germline V gene has CDR1 MNHEY and CDR2 SVGEGT. The CDR3 runs to 13 residues.

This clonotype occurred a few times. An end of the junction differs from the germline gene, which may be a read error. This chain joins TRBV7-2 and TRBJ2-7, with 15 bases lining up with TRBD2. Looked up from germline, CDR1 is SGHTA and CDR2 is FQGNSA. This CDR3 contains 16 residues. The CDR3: CASSWFGTSGGYGQYF. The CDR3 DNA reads TGTGCCAGCAGCTGGTTCGGGACTAGCGGGGGGTACGGGCAGTACTTC.

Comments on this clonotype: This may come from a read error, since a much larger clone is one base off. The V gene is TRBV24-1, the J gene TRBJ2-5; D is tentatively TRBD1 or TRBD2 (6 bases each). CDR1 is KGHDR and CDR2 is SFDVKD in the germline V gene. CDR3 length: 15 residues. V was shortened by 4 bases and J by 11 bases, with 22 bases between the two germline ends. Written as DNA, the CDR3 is TGTGCCACCAGTGAGGGGCTAGGGGGGCACAATGAGCAGTACTTC. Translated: CATSEGLGGHNEQYF.

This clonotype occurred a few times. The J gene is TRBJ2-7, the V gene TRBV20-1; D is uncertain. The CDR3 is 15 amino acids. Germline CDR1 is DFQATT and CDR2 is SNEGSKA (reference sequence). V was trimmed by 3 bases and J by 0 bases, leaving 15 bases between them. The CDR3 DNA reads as TGCAGTGCTAGGGTTCCCTCCGCGGCCTCCTACGAGCAGTACTTC. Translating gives CSARVPSAASYEQYF.